The 8 T cell receptor beta chains given below trace back to one sample, sequenced in a study of OX40 agonist ivuxolimab in advanced cancers. TCRdb's copy holds only in-frame clones and misses some; the assay was immunoSEQ multiplex PCR. Altogether 80,000 or so clones are present, 75% to 90% being singletons, with the ten largest covering under 2.5%. The sequencing used CD4+ or CD8+ T cells sorted from blood, collected in a trial of the OX40 agonist ivuxolimab. These receptors were taken from an adult with an advanced solid tumor such as melanoma, head and neck, liver or kidney cancer.

This chain uses TRBV5-4 with TRBJ2-3, with TRBD1 matching 7 bases. The trim removed 4 bases at V and 2 bases at J, leaving 7 bases unmatched. Germline V CDR1 and CDR2: SGHNT, YYREEE (reference sequence). This CDR3 has 15 residues. CDR3 protein: CASSLDRLFTDTQYF. The CDR3 bases are TGTGCCAGCAGCCTGGACAGGCTTTTCACAGATACGCAGTATTTT.

CDR3 sequence (DNA): TGTGCCAGCAGCTTGGGCCTCAATGGGGCCTACGAGCAGTACTTC. As protein: CASSLGLNGAYEQYF. The chain links TRBV5-4 to TRBJ2-7; no firm D call. From germline, CDR1 is SGHNT and CDR2 YYREEE (reference sequence). Trimming removed 0 bases from V and 2 bases from J, with 12 bases in between. The CDR3 is 15 amino acids.

V usage is TRBV5-4 and J usage is TRBJ2-6; D gene uncertain. V dropped 2 bases and J dropped 0 bases, with 6 bases sitting between them. Per the germline V gene, CDR1 is SGHNT and CDR2 is YYREEE (reference sequence). The CDR3 runs 15 residues. The DNA of the CDR3 is TGTGCCAGCAGCTTCACAAGCTCTGGGGCCAACGTCCTGACTTTC. It specifies CASSFTSSGANVLTF.

The chain recombines TRBV2 with TRBJ1-2; no reliable D call. Germline-derived CDR1 and CDR2 are SNHLY and FYNNEI. V shed 6 bases and J shed 4 bases, with 9 bases lying between them. CDR3 size: 12 residues. CDR3 nucleotide sequence: TGTGCCAGCAGGGCCAGGAGCTATGGCTACACCTTC. Protein sequence: CASRARSYGYTF.

This chain connects TRBV7-3 to TRBJ2-6, with 8 bases matching TRBD1. Germline trimming cut 5 bases from V and 2 bases from J; bases unmatched to any gene: 11. Germline V lookup: CDR1 SGHTA, CDR2 FQGTGA. The CDR3 extends over 18 amino acids. In DNA, the CDR3 is TGTGCCAGCAGCATTACCGGGACAGGTTTAGCTGGGGCCAACGTCCTGACTTTC. Amino acid sequence: CASSITGTGLAGANVLTF. The full variable domain, with the rest looked up from reference TRBV7-3 and TRBJ2-6, is GAGVSQTPSNKVTEKGKYVELRCDPISGHTALYWYRQSLGQGPEFLIYFQGTGAADDSGLPNDRFFAVRPEGSVSTLKIQRTERGDSAVYLCASSITGTGLAGANVLTFGAGSRLTVL.

The CDR3 reads CASSEAGGRLQETQYF. The DNA for the CDR3 is TGTGCCAGCAGTGAAGCGGGTGGCAGGCTCCAAGAGACCCAGTACTTC. The rearrangement uses TRBV6-1 and TRBJ2-5; no clear D gene. This CDR3 has 16 amino acids. From germline, CDR1 is MNHNS and CDR2 SASEGT. V was cut by 0 bases and J by 1 base, with 12 bases left in between.

The chain is built from TRBV27 and TRBJ1-1, with 8 bases that match TRBD1. V lost 5 bases, J lost 3 bases, and 8 bases stayed unmatched. CDR1 is MNHEY, CDR2 SMNVEV, per germline (reference sequence). The CDR3 sequence is 15 residues long. This chain's CDR3 is CASSPGTGGDTEAFF. CDR3 bases: TGTGCCAGCAGTCCAGGGACAGGCGGGGACACTGAAGCTTTCTTT.

The chain recombines TRBV2 with TRBJ1-5, with 10 bases that match TRBD1. V shed 9 bases and J 4 bases; nucleotides not matched to a gene: 6. The CDR3 covers 14 residues. Germline V gene sequence: CDR1 SNHLY, CDR2 FYNNEI. In nucleotides, the CDR3 is TGTGCCAGTTTCCCGGGACAGGGGAATCAGCCCCAGCATTTT. It translates to CASFPGQGNQPQHF.